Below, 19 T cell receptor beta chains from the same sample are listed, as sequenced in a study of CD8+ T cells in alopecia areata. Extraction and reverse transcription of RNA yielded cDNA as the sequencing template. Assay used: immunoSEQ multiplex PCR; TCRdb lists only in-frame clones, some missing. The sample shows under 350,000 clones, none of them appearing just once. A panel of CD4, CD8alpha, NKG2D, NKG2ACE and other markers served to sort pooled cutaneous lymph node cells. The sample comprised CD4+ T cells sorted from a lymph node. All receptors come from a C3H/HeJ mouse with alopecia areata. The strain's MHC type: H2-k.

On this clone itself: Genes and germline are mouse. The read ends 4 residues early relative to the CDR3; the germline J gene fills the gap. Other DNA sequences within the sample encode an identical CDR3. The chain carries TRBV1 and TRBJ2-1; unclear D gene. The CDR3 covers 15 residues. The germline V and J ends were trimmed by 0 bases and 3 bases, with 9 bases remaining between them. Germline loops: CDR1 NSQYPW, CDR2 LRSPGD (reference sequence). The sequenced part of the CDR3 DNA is TGCACCTGCAGTGCAGATCCTGGCAGCTATGCT. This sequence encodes CTCSADPGSYA. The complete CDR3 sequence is CTCSADPGSYAEQFF.

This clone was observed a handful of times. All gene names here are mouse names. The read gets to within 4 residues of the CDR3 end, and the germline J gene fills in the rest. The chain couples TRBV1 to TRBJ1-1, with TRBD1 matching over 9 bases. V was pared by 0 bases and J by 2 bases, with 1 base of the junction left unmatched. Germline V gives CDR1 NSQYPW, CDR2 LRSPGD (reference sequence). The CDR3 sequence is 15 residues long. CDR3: CTCSADTGGNTEVFF. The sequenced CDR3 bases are TGCACCTGCAGTGCAGATACAGGGGGCAACACA.

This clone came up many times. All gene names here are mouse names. This CDR3 is CASSDPWGSQNTLYF. The CDR3 DNA, read in part, is TGTGCCAGCAGTGATCCCTGGGGGAGTCAAAAC. J is TRBJ2-4 and V is TRBV13-1; the match to TRBD2 covers 7 bases. Read data end 4 residues before the CDR3 end; the end is taken from the germline J gene. The CDR3 loop spans 15 amino acids. Germline V lookup: CDR1 NSHNY, CDR2 SYGAGN. The V and J ends lost 1 base and 0 bases, in that order; junction bases with no gene match: 2.

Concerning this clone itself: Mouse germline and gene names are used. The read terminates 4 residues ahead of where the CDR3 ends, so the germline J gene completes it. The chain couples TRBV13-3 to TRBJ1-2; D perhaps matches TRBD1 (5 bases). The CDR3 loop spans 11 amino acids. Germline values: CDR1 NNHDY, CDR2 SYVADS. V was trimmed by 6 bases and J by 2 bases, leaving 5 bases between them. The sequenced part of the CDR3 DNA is TGTGCCAGCAAGGGGAACTCC. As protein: CASKGNS. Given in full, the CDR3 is CASKGNSDYTF.

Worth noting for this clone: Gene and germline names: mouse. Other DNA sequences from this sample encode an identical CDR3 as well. CDR3: CASSQGTGGPNYAEQFF. CDR3 DNA (partial): TGTGCCAGCAGCCAAGGGACTGGGGGGCCTAACTATGCT. The rearrangement joins TRBV5 to TRBJ2-1; the match to TRBD2 covers 11 bases. The read falls 4 residues short of the CDR3 end, and the missing part is taken from the germline J gene. The CDR3 sequence is 17 residues long. V lost 1 base and J lost 0; bases outside the gene matches: 2. The germline V gene has CDR1 LGHNA and CDR2 YNLKQL (reference sequence).

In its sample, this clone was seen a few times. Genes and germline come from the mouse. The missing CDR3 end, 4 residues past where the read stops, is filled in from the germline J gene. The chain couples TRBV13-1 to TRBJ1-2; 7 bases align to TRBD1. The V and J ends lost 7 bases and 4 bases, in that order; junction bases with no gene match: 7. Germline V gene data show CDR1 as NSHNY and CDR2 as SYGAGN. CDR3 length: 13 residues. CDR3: CASGTGAGSDYTF. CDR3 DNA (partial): TGTGCCAGCGGAACAGGGGCCGGCTCC.

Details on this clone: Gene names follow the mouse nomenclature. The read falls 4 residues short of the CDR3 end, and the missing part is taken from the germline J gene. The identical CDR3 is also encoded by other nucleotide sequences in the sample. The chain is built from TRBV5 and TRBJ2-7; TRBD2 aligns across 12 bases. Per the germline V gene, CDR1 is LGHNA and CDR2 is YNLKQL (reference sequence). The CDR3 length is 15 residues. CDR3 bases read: TGTGCCAGCAGCCAGCCCGGGACTGGGGGGTAT. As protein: CASSQPGTGGY. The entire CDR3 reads CASSQPGTGGYEQYF.

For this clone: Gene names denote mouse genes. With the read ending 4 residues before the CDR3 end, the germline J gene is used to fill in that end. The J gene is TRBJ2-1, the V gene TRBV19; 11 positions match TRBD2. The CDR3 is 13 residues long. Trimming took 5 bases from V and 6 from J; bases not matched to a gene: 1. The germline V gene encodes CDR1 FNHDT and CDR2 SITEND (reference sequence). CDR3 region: CASSGTGGAEQFF. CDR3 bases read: TGTGCCAGCAGCGGGACTGGGGGTGCT.

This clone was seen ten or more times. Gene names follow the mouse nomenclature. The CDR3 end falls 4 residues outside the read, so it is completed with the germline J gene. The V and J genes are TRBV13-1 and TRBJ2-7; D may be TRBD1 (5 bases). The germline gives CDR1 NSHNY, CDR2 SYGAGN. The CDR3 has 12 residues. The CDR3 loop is CASSDVRDEQYF. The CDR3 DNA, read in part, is TGTGCCAGCAGTGATGTCAGGGAT.

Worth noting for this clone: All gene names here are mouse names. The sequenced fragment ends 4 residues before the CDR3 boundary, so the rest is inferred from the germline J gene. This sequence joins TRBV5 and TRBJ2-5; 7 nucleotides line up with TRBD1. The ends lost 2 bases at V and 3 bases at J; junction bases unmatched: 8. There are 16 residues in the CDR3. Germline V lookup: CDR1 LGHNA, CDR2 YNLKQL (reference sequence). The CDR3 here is CASSQISRDSQDTQYF. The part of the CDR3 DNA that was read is TGTGCCAGCAGCCAAATCTCCCGGGACAGTCAAGAC.

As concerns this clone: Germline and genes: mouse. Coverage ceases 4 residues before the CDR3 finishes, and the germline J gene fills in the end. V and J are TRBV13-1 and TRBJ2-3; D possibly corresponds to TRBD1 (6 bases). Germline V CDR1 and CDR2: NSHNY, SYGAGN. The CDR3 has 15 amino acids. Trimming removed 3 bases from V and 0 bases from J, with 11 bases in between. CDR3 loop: CASSVAGTSAETLYF. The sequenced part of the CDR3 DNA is TGTGCCAGCAGTGTCGCCGGGACAAGTGCAGAA.

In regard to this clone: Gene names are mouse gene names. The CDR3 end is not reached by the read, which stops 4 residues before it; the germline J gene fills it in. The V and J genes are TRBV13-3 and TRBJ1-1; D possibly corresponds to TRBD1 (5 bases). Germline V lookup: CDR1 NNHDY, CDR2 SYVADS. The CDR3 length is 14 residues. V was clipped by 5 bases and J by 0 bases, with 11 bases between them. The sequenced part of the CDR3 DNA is TGTGCCAGCAGGCCGGACAATGCAAACACA. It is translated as CASRPDNANT. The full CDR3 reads CASRPDNANTEVFF.

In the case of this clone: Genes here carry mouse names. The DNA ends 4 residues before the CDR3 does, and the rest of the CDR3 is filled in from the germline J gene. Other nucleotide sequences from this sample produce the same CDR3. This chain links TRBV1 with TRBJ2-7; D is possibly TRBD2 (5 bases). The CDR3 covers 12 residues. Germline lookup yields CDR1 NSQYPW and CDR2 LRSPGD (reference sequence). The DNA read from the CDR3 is TGCACCTGCAGTGCCCTGGGATAT. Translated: CTCSALGY. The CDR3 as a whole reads CTCSALGYEQYF.

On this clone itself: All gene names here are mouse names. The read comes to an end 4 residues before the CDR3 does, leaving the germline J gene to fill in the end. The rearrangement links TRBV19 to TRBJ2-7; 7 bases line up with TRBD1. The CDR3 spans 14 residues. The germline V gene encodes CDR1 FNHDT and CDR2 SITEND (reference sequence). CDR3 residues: CASSIVGDRYEQYF. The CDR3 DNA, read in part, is TGTGCCAGCAGTATAGTTGGGGACAGATAT.

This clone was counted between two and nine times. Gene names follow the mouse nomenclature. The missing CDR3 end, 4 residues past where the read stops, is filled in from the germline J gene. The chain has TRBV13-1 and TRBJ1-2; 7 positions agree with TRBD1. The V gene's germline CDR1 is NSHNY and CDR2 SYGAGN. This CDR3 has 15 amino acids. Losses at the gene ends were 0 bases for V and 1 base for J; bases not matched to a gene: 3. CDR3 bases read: TGTGCCAGCAGTGATGCTGGGACAGAAAACTCC. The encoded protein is CASSDAGTENS. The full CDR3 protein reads CASSDAGTENSDYTF.

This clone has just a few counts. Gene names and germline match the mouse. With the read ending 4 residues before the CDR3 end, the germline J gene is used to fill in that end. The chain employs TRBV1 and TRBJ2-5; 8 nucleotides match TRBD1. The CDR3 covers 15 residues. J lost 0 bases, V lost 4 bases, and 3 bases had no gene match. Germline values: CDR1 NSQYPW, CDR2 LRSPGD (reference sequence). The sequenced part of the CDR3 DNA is TGCACCTGCAGTGGGGACAGGATTAACCAAGAC. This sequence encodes CTCSGDRINQD. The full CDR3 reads CTCSGDRINQDTQYF.

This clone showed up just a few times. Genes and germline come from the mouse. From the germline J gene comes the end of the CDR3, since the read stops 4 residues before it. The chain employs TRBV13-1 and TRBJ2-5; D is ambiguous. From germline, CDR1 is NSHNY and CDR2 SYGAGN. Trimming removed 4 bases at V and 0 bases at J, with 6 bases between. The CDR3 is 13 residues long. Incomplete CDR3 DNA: TGTGCCAGCAGTTCCAGAAACCAAGAC. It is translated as CASSSRNQD. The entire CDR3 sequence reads CASSSRNQDTQYF.

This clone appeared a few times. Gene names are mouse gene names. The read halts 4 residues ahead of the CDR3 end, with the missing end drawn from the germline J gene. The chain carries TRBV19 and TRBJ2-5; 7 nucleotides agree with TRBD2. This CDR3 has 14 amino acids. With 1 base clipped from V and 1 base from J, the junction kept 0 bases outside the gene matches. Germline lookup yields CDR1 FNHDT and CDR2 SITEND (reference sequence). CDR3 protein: CASSITGDQDTQYF. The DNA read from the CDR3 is TGTGCCAGCAGTATAACTGGGGACCAAGAC.

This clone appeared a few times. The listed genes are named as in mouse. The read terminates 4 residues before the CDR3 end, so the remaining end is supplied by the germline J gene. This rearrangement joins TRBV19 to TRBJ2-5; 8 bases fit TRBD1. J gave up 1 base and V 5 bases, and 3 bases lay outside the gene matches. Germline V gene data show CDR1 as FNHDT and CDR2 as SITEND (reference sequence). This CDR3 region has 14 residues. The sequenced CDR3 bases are TGTGCCAGCAGATCAGGGGGCTACCAAGAC. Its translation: CASRSGGYQD. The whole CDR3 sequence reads CASRSGGYQDTQYF.